The 17 T cell receptor beta chains reported below all come from one sample, sequenced in a study of regulatory T cells in long-lasting Graves disease (dated by TCRdb to 2020 to 2023). In the paper's terms, the time point label means: newly diagnosed GD, antithyroid drugs for less than 3 months. For both TCR sequencing and RNA sequencing, RNA was extracted from PBMCs using TRIzol. Libraries were built with multiplex PCR. Sequencing took place on an Illumina HiSeq 4000. To build TCR beta libraries, CDR3 regions were amplified by Arm-PCR using iRepertoire HTBI primers. The public reads were reprocessed in TCRdb via fastp at Q25 and MiXCR, keeping in-frame beta chains. Here each entry gathers all rows of one CDR3 protein and keeps the most common genes and DNA. A total of some 500,000 distinct CDR3 sequences appear in this sample, about 14% of them only once. The top ten hold about 10% of the sample. The same sample was also used in a study of T cells in Graves' hyperthyroidism and ophthalmopathy.

Sequencing used peripheral blood mononuclear cells (PBMCs), obtained at new diagnosis, from a patient treated with antithyroid drugs. Receptors were obtained from a man aged 25 to 45 with Graves disease. Donor details come from another sample of the same person, matched by shared clones.

The chain couples TRBV3-1 to TRBJ2-1; 14 nucleotides align to TRBD2. J gave up 7 bases and V 5 bases, and 10 bases lay outside the gene matches. CDR1 is LGHDT and CDR2 is YNNKEL in the germline V gene (reference sequence). This CDR3 is 17 amino acids long. The CDR3: CASSSGLAGGRGNEQFF. CDR3 nucleotides: TGTGCCAGCAGCTCCGGACTAGCGGGAGGCCGGGGGAATGAGCAGTTCTTC.

In this sample, this clonotype turned up many times. This chain joins TRBV7-2 and TRBJ2-7; 7 positions match TRBD2. This CDR3 is built from 14 residues. Trimming at V came to 1 base and at J to 5 bases, leaving 5 bases not matched to a gene. CDR1 SGHTA and CDR2 FQGNSA come from the germline V gene. CDR3 region: CASSLEGGFDEQYF. The DNA of the CDR3 is TGTGCCAGCAGCTTAGAGGGAGGGTTCGACGAGCAGTACTTC.

This clonotype was seen many times. The chain joins TRBV7-9 to TRBJ2-1, with D possibly called TRBD1 or TRBD2 (5 bases each). The CDR3 consists of 15 residues. The V and J ends lost 2 bases and 5 bases respectively, with 13 bases between them. Germline loops: CDR1 SEHNR, CDR2 FQNEAQ (reference sequence). The chain's CDR3 is CASSLILGRDNEQFF. The CDR3 region has the DNA TGTGCCAGCAGCTTAATTTTGGGACGGGACAATGAGCAGTTCTTC.

A few counts support this clonotype. The genes are TRBV27 and TRBJ2-3; TRBD2 is a possible D gene (6 bases). Germline CDR1 is MNHEY and CDR2 is SMNVEV (reference sequence). Trimming took 3 bases from V and 5 from J, leaving 9 bases between them. This CDR3 region has 13 residues. The CDR3 nucleotides are TGTGCCAGCAGTTTCCGGGAGCGAGATACGCAGTATTTT. Its translation is CASSFRERDTQYF.

This clonotype came up many times. The J gene is TRBJ2-3, the V gene TRBV12-3 or TRBV12-4, with D tentatively TRBD2 (6 bases). V dropped 7 bases and J dropped 0 bases, with 23 bases sitting between them. This CDR3 region has 18 residues. CDR3 residues: CASTKRRGIAASTDTQYF. The CDR3 coding sequence is TGTGCCAGCACCAAAAGGAGGGGCATAGCGGCTAGCACAGATACGCAGTATTTT.

This clonotype was picked up many times. The J gene is TRBJ1-1, the V gene TRBV20-1; 8 bases align to TRBD1. Germline values: CDR1 DFQATT, CDR2 SNEGSKA (reference sequence). Trimming took 6 bases from V and 2 from J; bases not matched to a gene: 5. The CDR3 loop spans 13 amino acids. CDR3 in amino acids: CSAGDRLNTEAFF. The CDR3 DNA reads TGCAGTGCAGGGGACAGGTTAAACACTGAAGCTTTCTTT.

There are many counts of this clonotype. The chain is built from TRBV18 and TRBJ2-2; 7 bases fit TRBD2. V trimming: 3 bases; J trimming: 3 bases; junction bases outside the gene matches: 10. Germline lookup yields CDR1 KGHSH and CDR2 LQKENI. The CDR3 spans 17 residues. CDR3 protein: CASSPPSSGSHTGELFF. CDR3 DNA: TGTGCCAGCTCACCGCCTTCTAGCGGAAGCCACACCGGGGAGCTGTTTTTT.

The table lists this clonotype with many counts. The chain carries TRBV5-1 and TRBJ2-7; D might be TRBD1 (5 bases). The CDR3 totals 14 residues. Germline CDR1 and CDR2: SGHRS and YFSETQ. Trimming took 0 bases from V and 2 from J, leaving 9 bases between them. CDR3 in amino acids: CASSLEGATYEQYF. CDR3 in DNA: TGCGCCAGCAGCTTGGAAGGGGCCACCTACGAGCAGTACTTC.

This clonotype was seen repeatedly, ten times or more. The chain employs TRBV19 and TRBJ1-1; D might be TRBD1 (5 bases). This CDR3 comprises 14 residues. Trimming shortened V by 1 base and J by 1 base, and 7 bases separated the two germline ends. Germline assignment: CDR1 LNHDA and CDR2 SQIVND (reference sequence). The CDR3 reads CASSIGQRNTEAFF. Here the CDR3 DNA reads TGTGCCAGTAGTATAGGACAGAGGAACACTGAAGCTTTCTTT.

This clonotype was recorded at least ten times. The rearrangement links TRBV24-1 to TRBJ1-2; weak D call: TRBD1 (6 bases). V lost 3 bases to trimming and J lost 8 bases, with 12 bases between them. This CDR3 has 13 amino acids. Germline V CDR1 and CDR2: KGHDR, SFDVKD. The DNA of the CDR3 is TGTGCCACCAGTGATGGGACACGTATCGGCTACACCTTC. This sequence encodes CATSDGTRIGYTF.

The chain links TRBV2 to TRBJ2-2; 10 nucleotides match TRBD2. The CDR3 loop spans 16 amino acids. Looked up from germline, CDR1 is SNHLY and CDR2 is FYNNEI. Trimming took 6 bases from V and 6 from J; bases not matched to a gene: 10. CDR3 DNA: TGTGCCAGCAGCTTCTCGGGACTAGCGAAGGCCGGGGAGCTGTTTTTT. It is translated as CASSFSGLAKAGELFF.

A few counts support this clonotype. This chain links TRBV20-1 with TRBJ2-3, with 10 bases matching TRBD2. Germline trimming cut 0 bases from V and 8 bases from J; bases unmatched to any gene: 11. This CDR3 spans 16 amino acids. In germline, CDR1 is DFQATT, CDR2 SNEGSKA (reference sequence). CDR3 in amino acids: CSARDLASGSQGTQYF. The CDR3 DNA follows: TGCAGTGCTAGAGATTTAGCTAGCGGGAGCCAAGGTACGCAGTATTTT.

CDR3 nucleotides: TGTGCCACCGTACCGGGACAGGGATCGACTAATGAAAAACTGTTTTTT. This sequence encodes CATVPGQGSTNEKLFF. The J gene is TRBJ1-4, the V gene TRBV24-1, with 9 nucleotides matching TRBD1. The CDR3 has 16 amino acids. Trimming removed 9 bases from V and 2 bases from J; junction bases left unmatched: 9. Germline V gene lookup returns CDR1 KGHDR and CDR2 SFDVKD.

This clonotype was counted many times. The J gene is TRBJ2-1, the V gene TRBV5-8; D is perhaps TRBD2 (6 bases). The CDR3 runs to 15 residues. The ends were cut back, 3 bases at V and 3 bases at J, with 13 bases in the middle. Germline-derived CDR1 and CDR2 are SGHTS and YDEGEE. The CDR3 protein is CASSYPGLRYNEQFF. The CDR3 DNA follows: TGTGCCAGCAGCTATCCGGGACTGCGCTACAATGAGCAGTTCTTC.

This clonotype was seen at least ten times. The DNA for the CDR3 is TGCAGCGTTAGTAGGGGGCGGAACATTCAGTACTTC. Translating it yields CSVSRGRNIQYF. This chain joins TRBV29-1 and TRBJ2-4, with 7 bases matching TRBD1. The CDR3 is made up of 12 amino acids. CDR1 and CDR2 from the germline V gene are SQVTM and ANQGSEA. The J segment lost 7 bases and the V segment lost 5 bases, leaving 5 bases of the junction unmatched.

At least ten counts were recorded for this clonotype. The chain recombines TRBV14 with TRBJ1-2, with TRBD1 matching over 7 bases. CDR3 length: 15 residues. J lost 4 bases, V lost 1 base, and 6 bases had no gene match. Germline loops: CDR1 SGHDN, CDR2 FVKESK. The CDR3 DNA reads TGTGCCAGCAGCCAAGCGCCGACAGGGCTCTATGGCTACACCTTC. It codes for CASSQAPTGLYGYTF.

This clonotype was counted many times. The chain employs TRBV10-3 and TRBJ1-5; no clear D. With 9 bases removed from V and 3 bases from J, the gap between germline ends came to 9 bases. Germline values: CDR1 ENHRY, CDR2 SYGVKD. The CDR3 length is 12 residues. CDR3: CAMDANNQPQHF. The CDR3 nucleotides read TGTGCCATGGACGCAAACAATCAGCCCCAGCATTTT.